This T cell receptor (beta chain) was obtained from a study of blood T cell repertoires in COVID-19. Study at large: Samples representing acute and convalescent COVID-19 were sourced from the United States, Italy and Spain.

In Cohort 3, a recovered donor had either two negative PCRs, clearance, or symptom resolution. This clone came up once. Unmatched junction bases numbered 11, after V lost 2 bases and J lost 5 bases. The CDR3 contains 15 residues. Per the germline V gene, CDR1 is GTSNPN and CDR2 is SVGIG (reference sequence). Using immunoSEQ multiplex PCR, the repertoire was profiled, and TCRdb retains in-frame clones only, with some absent. The repertoire holds fewer than 350,000 clones, with roughly 85% as singletons. The chain joins TRBV30 to TRBJ2-7; 8 positions agree with TRBD2. The material sequenced was PBMCs or T cells enriched from blood (not recorded which). The source is a woman aged 40 to 50 who had recovered from COVID-19. The DNA of the CDR3 is TGTGCCTGGAGTACCGGCGGGAGGAACAAAGACGAGCAGTACTTC. Amino acids: CAWSTGGRNKDEQYF.